Shown below are 8 T cell receptor beta chains from a single sample sequenced in a study of human T cells and chemical hapten exposure. Time point noted: patch test 1, 2 weeks after DPC sensitization. Treatment denoted: therapeutic diphenylcyclopropenone sensitization with weekly scalp DPC. TCRdb recomputed calls from the RACE reads with MiXCR, one row per CDR3 protein. The table has 95,000 to 100,000 distinct CDR3 sequences, around 12% seen once; the top ten hold approximately 2.1%. The sample in question was whole blood, obtained in connection with sensitization to the hapten diphenylcyclopropenone (DPC). The receptors derive from a middle-aged woman with alopecia areata. Some clones in this sample may be carry-over from other donors' samples.

The chain joins TRBV5-5 to TRBJ2-2; unclear D gene. The CDR3 is made up of 15 amino acids. V was shortened by 0 bases and J by 0 bases, with 6 bases between the two germline ends. CDR1 SGHKS and CDR2 YYEKEE come from the germline V gene (reference sequence). The CDR3 loop is CASSLGIANTGELFF. CDR3 nucleotides: TGTGCCAGCAGCTTGGGAATAGCGAACACCGGGGAGCTGTTTTTT.

This clonotype was picked up one time. The chain is built from TRBV7-2 and TRBJ2-3; the D is unclear. The CDR3 is 15 residues long. Germline V gene sequence: CDR1 SGHTA, CDR2 FQGNSA. The ends were cut back, 6 bases at V and 2 bases at J, with 15 bases in the middle. The CDR3 sequence is CASSIGLGDTDTQYF. CDR3 nucleotides: TGTGCCAGCAGTATAGGTCTTGGGGACACAGATACGCAGTATTTT.

At least ten counts were recorded for this clonotype. This chain uses TRBV7-3 with TRBJ2-3; unclear D gene. Trimming pared 0 bases from V and 6 bases from J, leaving 7 bases between. The CDR3 consists of 13 residues. Germline CDR1 SGHTA, CDR2 FQGTGA. The CDR3 loop reads CASSLTYSDTQYF. The CDR3 DNA follows: TGTGCCAGCAGCTTAACGTATTCGGATACGCAGTATTTT. Full variable domain (rest looked up from reference TRBV7-3 and TRBJ2-3): GAGVSQTPSNKVTEKGKYVELRCDPISGHTALYWYRQSLGQGPEFLIYFQGTGAADDSGLPNDRFFAVRPEGSVSTLKIQRTERGDSAVYLCASSLTYSDTQYFGPGTRLTVL.

The rearrangement links TRBV29-1 to TRBJ2-3; 7 bases match TRBD2. Germline CDR1 is SQVTM and CDR2 is ANQGSEA. J gave up 3 bases and V 4 bases, and 7 bases lay outside the gene matches. The CDR3 has 14 residues. The CDR3 nucleotides read TGCAGCGTTGTCGCGGGAGTGGAAACAGATACGCAGTATTTT. This encodes CSVVAGVETDTQYF.

This clonotype has just a few counts. The V gene is TRBV18, the J gene TRBJ2-3, with D possibly being TRBD1 or TRBD2 (5 bases each). The CDR3 runs to 15 residues. V was cut by 2 bases and J by 2 bases, with 11 bases left in between. Germline lookup yields CDR1 KGHSH and CDR2 LQKENI. The CDR3 loop reads CASSPGGTFTDTQYF. CDR3 coding DNA: TGTGCCAGCTCACCAGGGGGAACCTTCACAGATACGCAGTATTTT.

This clonotype showed up just a few times. The chain recombines TRBV29-1 with TRBJ2-2; 9 nucleotides agree with TRBD1. There are 16 residues in the CDR3. Germline assignment: CDR1 SQVTM and CDR2 ANQGSEA. The V segment lost 6 bases and the J segment 2 bases; nucleotides outside the gene matches: 10. The CDR3 is CSVTRGGQGNTGELFF. In nucleotides, the CDR3 is TGCAGCGTCACAAGGGGGGGACAGGGCAACACCGGGGAGCTGTTTTTT.

This clonotype was seen a handful of times. The gene calls are TRBV12-3 or TRBV12-4 and TRBJ2-1; possibly TRBD1 for D (5 bases). The V end lost 10 bases, the J end lost 5 bases, and 15 bases lay between the germline ends. The CDR3 extends over 13 amino acids. The CDR3 nucleotides read TGTGCCATAAGAATGACAGTCAACAATGAGCAGTTCTTC. This codes for CAIRMTVNNEQFF.

The table lists this clonotype with a few counts. The genes are TRBV4-1 and TRBJ2-7; D is uncertain. The germline gives CDR1 MGHRA, CDR2 YSYEKL. There are 13 residues in the CDR3. V lost 1 base and J lost 5, with 9 bases in between. CDR3 protein: CASSQGLWDEQYF. The CDR3 DNA reads as TGCGCCAGCAGCCAAGGTCTCTGGGACGAGCAGTACTTC.